This T cell receptor beta chain derives from a study of Tregs in tolerant kidney transplant recipients (dated by TCRdb to between 2018 and 2020). For the wider study: The study applied TCRbeta sequencing to find donor-specific regulatory T cells before combined kidney and bone marrow transplantation and then followed those same cells after transplant. In a few healthy controls, several methods of expanding Tregs specific for an allogeneic donor were compared by TCRbeta repertoire sequencing.

Thawed PBMCs were FACS-sorted into unstimulated Tregs (CD4+CD25+CD127-), CD4+ non-Tregs (CD4+CD25-), CD4 cells and CD8 cells. Healthy control blood came either as purchased buffy coats or from healthy volunteers. Healthy control blood was processed by Ficoll density gradient to PBMCs and cryopreserved; patient PBMCs were collected before and after transplant. Genomic DNA was extracted from sorted cells with the QIAGEN DNeasy Blood and Tissue Kit for TCRbeta CDR3 sequencing. High-throughput TCRbeta CDR3 sequencing, which included PCR amplification with bias correction and internal controls, was done commercially through immunoSEQ. The source study handled its data this way. Unique productive TCRbeta sequences were defined by CDR3 nucleotide sequence when primers matched and otherwise by CDR3 amino acid sequence together with Vbeta and Jbeta genes. To correct sorting error, sequences shared between sorted populations at a frequency ratio of 2:1 or less were removed; the rest were assigned to the higher population. Donor-reactive sequences were defined as at least 5-fold expanded in CFSE-low cells versus unstimulated cells, with frequency of at least 0.01% in CFSE-low cells. Repertoire divergence was quantified by Jensen-Shannon divergence calculated from the top 100 TCRbeta sequences ranked by frequency. For any sample with multiple sequencing runs, sorting error was corrected in each run separately before the runs were pooled. Sourced from immuneACCESS, this table was stored by TCRdb with only in-frame sequences that have V and J called. A share of the clones is absent; for the studies checked, an unresolved V gene accounts for under half, and the remainder has no known explanation. V and J calls plus clone size are reproduced from that table; the DNA served to infer D and trimming. The sample records roughly 250,000 clones, roughly 80% of which are singletons. The top ten constitute over 0.5% of the sample.

Study-level results and caveats: Biological reproducibility was not directly addressed, though technical replication error appeared minimal. Because only a small number of patients were included, the study had limitations, and the results will need to be validated in larger populations as well as under other immunosuppression protocols. Expanding Tregs with activated donor B cells appeared to identify the most biologically relevant and donor-specific TCRbeta repertoire.

Of note for this clone: What antigen it recognizes has not been identified. The record has no base qualities; no much larger clone is one base away.

This TCR came from a human donor in good health. Sequenced material: CD4+ T cells from blood.

The CDR3 has the sequence CATGSGRLWETQYF. The DNA sequence reads TGTGCCACCGGGAGTGGTAGGCTCTGGGAGACCCAGTACTTC. Recombination linked TRBV10-3 to TRBJ2-5; the D gene is perhaps TRBD2, from 6 matching bases. CDR1 and CDR2 were assigned from the germline V gene as ENHRY and SYGVKD. The junction shows trimming of 10 bases on V and 5 bases on J, plus 20 bases between the germline ends. The CDR3 spans 14 residues, from the cysteine through the phenylalanine. Only the CDR3 DNA stays, 42 bases, in frame from base 1.